This T cell receptor (beta chain) stems from a study of molecular identifiers for immune sequencing clone quantification (dated by TCRdb to the late 2010s). For the study in its entirety: In a replicate experiment, RNA from roughly 20,000 or 100,000 naive CD8 T cells was split into five aliquots, four of which were sequenced. This methods study used CD8 T cells to benchmark TCR RNA copy counting and molecular-identifier clustering-based TCR repertoire sequencing (MIDCIRS).

V lost 2 bases and J lost 4 bases; the stretch between them is 11 bases long. The CDR3 goes from the cysteine to the phenylalanine over 14 residues. Only the CDR3 DNA stays, 42 bases, in frame from base 1. Taken from the germline V gene (reference sequence), the CDR1 and CDR2 loops are MNHEY and SMNVEV. Libraries of naive CD8 T cells were built from about 21,000 to 970,000 sorted cells, with 10%, 30% or 50% of the purified RNA used. Naive CD8 T cells were FACS-sorted as CD8+CD4-CCR7+CD45RA+ on a BD FACSAria II into RLT Plus buffer. Detection sensitivity was tested by spiking Jurkat RNA equal to roughly 9 TCR copies' worth into samples containing roughly 19,000-1,000,000 naive CD8 T cells. Enrichment of CD8 T cells was performed with RosetteSep CD8+ T Cell Enrichment Cocktail and Ficoll-Paque, after which ACK red cell lysis was carried out. A note on this clonotype: Its target antigen remains unknown. Nothing much larger sits one base from this clone, and base qualities are not available.

What the study reported, not specific to this receptor: Spiked-in Jurkat TCR RNA (around 9 copies' worth), which is not part of the donor repertoire, was contained in the naive libraries. When barcode sub-clustering was omitted, TCR diversity was inflated by chimeric consensus sequences, with chimeras reaching as high as 47%. Modeling estimated 2.5 to 3.5 recovered TCR RNA copies per cell, compared with 8.5 to 10 by digital PCR, which implies 25% to 30% capture efficiency. Spiked-in Jurkat TCR RNA equal to a single cell's worth was reported to be detectable even within 1,100,000 naive CD8 T cells. Identical TCR molecules sharing a barcode could cause highly expanded clone sizes to be underestimated. In CMV-specific effector cells, clones with more than 20 RNA copies contained over 98% of molecules, whereas in naive cells such clones contained under 1% of molecules.

Libraries came from PCR. The reads were generated on an Illumina HiSeq 4000. Bulk TCR libraries were generated as previously described, with the TCR primers listed in Table S5 used. The Qiagen AllPrep DNA/RNA kit was used to purify total RNA. Before analysis, reads from multiple sequencing runs of the same library were pooled. In the original analysis: Reads were retained only if the reads had an exact TCR constant sequence, and the retained reads were trimmed to 150 nt and grouped according to their 12-nt molecular barcodes. Within each barcode group, reads were sub-clustered at a 15% Levenshtein threshold, and quality-weighted consensus sequences were built per RNA molecule. Non-functional sequences were removed, as were lower-count sequences one edit away from another. Barcode sub-clusters with fewer than 20% of the maximum read count were removed, based on fitting two negative binomial distributions. TCRdb reprocessing: public reads trimmed at Q25 with fastp, clones called with MiXCR, in-frame beta chains kept. Every entry covers one CDR3 protein and lists the most common genes and DNA from its rows. TCRdb, not the authors, supplied the V and J calls. The sample table shows approximately 550,000 distinct CDR3 sequences, and 20% to 25% are seen once. The ten largest clonotypes hold 0.65% to 0.95% of the sample.

This receptor chain uses TRBV27 and TRBJ1-2, and possibly TRBD1, on 5 matching bases. The sequence was obtained from a human donor in good health. Some libraries in this study had Jurkat cell RNA spiked in. Sequencing input: naive CD8+ T cells from blood, with Jurkat cell RNA spiked in. This specimen's cell subset or site label, interpreted: FACS-sorted CD8+CD4-CCR7+CD45RA+ naive T cells. The DNA sequence is given as TGTGCCAGCAGTTTACTGGGACGGGGCTATGGCTACACCTTC. It codes for CASSLLGRGYGYTF.